The clone carrying this T cell receptor (beta chain) has just one count. The method was immunoSEQ multiplex PCR; TCRdb's version includes in-frame clones alone and lacks a portion of them. The data show about 81,000 clones, about 84% seen once. Cohort: HPV-negative, locally advanced oral cavity squamous cell carcinoma patients. Blood cells were analyzed directly, without culture or expansion. The data stem from a study of neoadjuvant anti-PD-1 for oral cavity cancer. This TCR was sampled from a person aged 35-79 years with oral cavity squamous cell carcinoma. The sequencing used PBMCs, collected before nivolumab (anti-PD-1) treatment.

As DNA, the CDR3 is TGTGCCAGCAGTGAATTGAGGGGGGCAACTAATGAAAAACTGTTTTTT. Its translation: CASSELRGATNEKLFF. V and J are TRBV25-1 and TRBJ1-4; tentatively, D is TRBD1 (6 bases). The germline gives CDR1 MGHDK, CDR2 SYGVNS. V shed 1 base and J shed 0 bases, with 9 bases lying between them. The length of the CDR3 is 16 residues.